This is a list of T cell receptor beta chains from one sample in a study of CD8+CD57+ T cells in acquired aplastic anemia. TCRdb called the reads again in MiXCR, with one record for every CDR3 protein. The table has around 170,000 distinct CDR3 sequences, about 60% seen once. The sample consisted of sorted CD4+, CD8+, or CD8+CD57+ T cells (not recorded which) from PBMCs. The receptors were gathered from a human donor in good health. CDR3s include the opening cysteine and the closing phenylalanine or tryptophan. The D gene is left open where the match is weak. Clone size is given for some rows only: seen once, a few or many times, or a class if the clone is expanded.

V gene	J gene	D gene	clone size	CDR3 DNA	CDR3 protein
TRBV18	TRBJ2-7	TRBD2	few	TGTGCCAGCTCACCCCAAGAAGCGGGAGGGCCGAAAGAGCAGTACTTC	CASSPQEAGGPKEQYF
TRBV9	TRBJ2-1	TRBD2	many	TGTGCCAGCAGCATCGGGACTAGCGGAAACAATGAGCAGTTCTTC	CASSIGTSGNNEQFF
TRBV2	TRBJ2-5	NA	NA	TGTGCCAGCAGTGATCAGAGAGGTTGGGGGGAAGAGACCCAGTACTTC	CASSDQRGWGEETQYF
TRBV6-1	TRBJ2-2	NA	many	TGTGCCAGCACCCTCGGAGGGGAGCTGTTTTTT	CASTLGGELFF
TRBV7-9	TRBJ1-2	NA	once	TGTGCCAGCAGCTTAGCGGGGTCAGGTTGGGGCTACACCTTC	CASSLAGSGWGYTF
TRBV12-3/TRBV12-4	TRBJ1-2	NA	few	TGTGCCAGCAGCCCCCCACGTGCCGCCATGGACAGAAACTATGGCTACACCTTC	CASSPPRAAMDRNYGYTF
TRBV7-7	TRBJ2-7	NA	few	TGTGCTAGCAGCTTAGGGGCGTGGCAGGGTTACGAGCAGTACTTC	CASSLGAWQGYEQYF
TRBV15	TRBJ1-5	NA	NA	TGTGCCACCAGCAAGAGCAGGGGTAGCAATCAGCCCCAGCATTTT	CATSKSRGSNQPQHF
TRBV6-1	TRBJ2-3	TRBD1	NA	TGTGCCAGCAGTACCCGGACAGGGGTCAACACAGATACGCAGTATTTT	CASSTRTGVNTDTQYF
TRBV12-3/TRBV12-4	TRBJ1-2	NA	once	TGTGCCAGCAGTCCCTCGACTGCTAACTATGGCTACACCTTC	CASSPSTANYGYTF
TRBV10-2	TRBJ2-3	TRBD2	many	TGCGCCAGCACCCTACTAGCGGGGAGCACAGATACGCAGTATTTT	CASTLLAGSTDTQYF
TRBV13	TRBJ2-1	NA	NA	TGTGCCAGCAGCGAGAGGTATGAGCAGTTCTTC	CASSERYEQFF
TRBV6-5	TRBJ2-1	TRBD1	NA	TGTGCCAGCAGTGGCGGACAGGGGGTCTACAATGAGCAGTTCTTC	CASSGGQGVYNEQFF
TRBV11-3	TRBJ2-5	NA	many	TGTGCCAGCAGCTCGCCGGGCCCCAGGGTAGAGACCCAGTACTTC	CASSSPGPRVETQYF
TRBV10-1	TRBJ2-7	NA	NA	TGCGCCAGCAGTCCCCAAACAGGTGACTTCTACGAGCAGTACTTC	CASSPQTGDFYEQYF
TRBV5-1	TRBJ2-7	TRBD1	NA	TGCGCCAGCAGCTTGGAGACAGGGCGCGGGGAGCAGTACTTC	CASSLETGRGEQYF
TRBV14	TRBJ1-1	NA	many	TGTGCCAGCCGACAGGTCTTGAACACTGAAGCTTTCTTT	CASRQVLNTEAFF
TRBV24-1	TRBJ2-1	NA	once	TGTGCCACCAGTCCTCGCAGGGCGAGTATCAGGGAGCAGTTCTTC	CATSPRRASIREQFF
TRBV12-3/TRBV12-4	TRBJ1-1	TRBD1	NA	TGTGCCAGCAGTTACGAGACAGGGGAAAACACTGAAGCTTTCTTT	CASSYETGENTEAFF
TRBV7-8	TRBJ2-7	TRBD2	many	TGTGCCAGCAGCTTAGTAGCGGGAGATAACTACGAGCAGTACTTC	CASSLVAGDNYEQYF
TRBV4-2	TRBJ1-5	NA	NA	TGTGCCAGCAGCCAAGATCGGAATCAGCCCCAGCATTTT	CASSQDRNQPQHF
TRBV7-9	TRBJ1-4	NA	NA	TGTGCCAGCAGCTTAGCGACCGGAGGAATCGAAAAACTGTTTTTT	CASSLATGGIEKLFF
TRBV10-3	TRBJ2-2	TRBD2	NA	TGTGCCATGGCCGGGACTAGCGGGGGGGAGCTGTTTTTT	CAMAGTSGGELFF
TRBV20-1	TRBJ1-2	NA	NA	TGCAGTGCCGATCTCCGTGCAGGGTCCGTGTATGGCTACACCTTC	CSADLRAGSVYGYTF
TRBV6-9	TRBJ1-1	NA	NA	TGTGCCAGCAGTGAAGCTGGTGGATTGGGTTTCTTT	CASSEAGGLGFF
TRBV6-5	TRBJ2-7	TRBD2	many	TGTGCCAGCAGTGGCGAGCTACTAGCGGGAGGGTATACGGAGTACTTC	CASSGELLAGGYTEYF
TRBV14	TRBJ1-6	NA	NA	TGTGCCAGCAGCAATACCGGGACACCATATAATTCACCCCTCCACTTT	CASSNTGTPYNSPLHF
TRBV24-1	TRBJ2-3	NA	NA	TGTGCCACCAGTGATCAAAGGGGGGGTAGCACAGATACGCAGTATTTT	CATSDQRGGSTDTQYF
TRBV20-1	TRBJ2-7	TRBD2	NA	TGCAGTGCTTTCCCCCGACTAGCGGGAGCTTACGAGCAGTACTTC	CSAFPRLAGAYEQYF
TRBV7-3	TRBJ1-4	NA	NA	TGTGCCAGCAGCCCCCAGATAGGCAATGAAAAACTGTTTTTT	CASSPQIGNEKLFF
TRBV20-1	TRBJ1-1	TRBD1	NA	TGCAGTGTGAGGACAGGTGAAGCTTTCTTT	CSVRTGEAFF
TRBV25-1	TRBJ1-2	TRBD1	NA	TGTGCCAGCAGCGGGACAGTCTATGGCTACACCTTC	CASSGTVYGYTF
TRBV7-9	TRBJ2-7	NA	NA	TGTGCCAGCAGCCGACCCGAACAGGGCTTCTACGAGCAGTACTTC	CASSRPEQGFYEQYF
TRBV12-3/TRBV12-4	TRBJ1-5	TRBD1	once	TGTGCCAGCAGTTTTTCTGGGACAGGGGCCAATCAGCCCCAGCATTTT	CASSFSGTGANQPQHF